The 6 T cell receptor beta chains below were found in one sample sequenced in a study of cytomegalovirus exposure and HLA in healthy donors. The primer mix had 60 Vbeta and 13 Jbeta primers. Clones were sequenced by immunoSEQ multiplex PCR, and TCRdb holds only the in-frame ones, with some missing. The sample has over 120,000 clones, around 80% seen once. Material: PBMCs. The receptor set was obtained from a woman in her sixties or seventies in good health and CMV-seropositive.

For the CDR3, the DNA is TGTGCCAGCAGCTCCGGTGGGCCCTATGGCTACACCTTC. As protein: CASSSGGPYGYTF. The V call is TRBV11-3, the J call TRBJ1-2; D remains ambiguous. The V end lost 4 bases, the J end lost 4 bases, and 10 bases lay between the germline ends. This CDR3 spans 13 amino acids. CDR1 is SGHNT and CDR2 is YENEEA in the germline V gene.

The CDR3 sequence: CASSIDGRPLYNEQFF. CDR3 in DNA: TGTGCCAGCAGCATTGACGGGAGGCCCCTCTACAATGAGCAGTTCTTC. The chain carries TRBV21-1 and TRBJ2-1; the listed D gene, TRBD2, was not tested against the DNA. TRBV21-1 represents a pseudogene. The CDR3 covers 16 residues.

The chain recombines TRBV6-1 with TRBJ2-3, with D possibly matching TRBD2 (6 bases). V was clipped by 4 bases and J by 0 bases, with 14 bases between them. This CDR3 is built from 16 residues. The V gene's germline CDR1 is MNHNS and CDR2 SASEGT. CDR3 protein: CASSVFMGGSTDTQYF. In nucleotides, the CDR3 is TGTGCCAGCAGTGTCTTCATGGGGGGTAGCACAGATACGCAGTATTTT.

This clone showed up just a few times. The V and J genes are TRBV5-6 and TRBJ2-2; TRBD1 is a possible D gene (5 bases). Between the trimmed V and J ends, which lost 4 bases and 6 bases, there was a span of 16 bases. This CDR3 is built from 15 residues. Germline V lookup: CDR1 SGHDT, CDR2 YYEEEE. The chain's CDR3 is CASSPTSGFSGELFF. In DNA, the CDR3 is TGTGCCAGCAGCCCTACATCAGGGTTCTCCGGGGAGCTGTTTTTT.

The V call is TRBV10-3, the J call TRBJ1-1; a possible D gene is TRBD1 (6 bases). V was cut by 9 bases and J by 1 base, with 12 bases left in between. In germline, CDR1 is ENHRY, CDR2 SYGVKD. The CDR3 runs to 13 residues. The CDR3 DNA reads as TGTGCCATGCAAGGACAGAAGAACACTGAAGCTTTCTTT. It is translated as CAMQGQKNTEAFF.

This clone was seen a few times. The chain joins TRBV11-3 to TRBJ1-4; 7 nucleotides align to TRBD1. The CDR3 length is 15 residues. Germline lookup yields CDR1 SGHNT and CDR2 YENEEA. V trimming: 4 bases; J trimming: 5 bases; junction bases outside the gene matches: 7. The CDR3, as DNA: TGTGCCAGCAGCTATACTACAGGGGCAAATGAAAAACTGTTTTTT. It is translated as CASSYTTGANEKLFF. Together with reference TRBV11-3 and TRBJ1-4, the CDR3 gives the full variable domain: EAGVVQSPRYKIIEKKQPVAFWCNPISGHNTLYWYLQNLGQGPELLIRYENEEAVDDSQLPKDRFSAERLKGVDSTLKIQPAELGDSAVYLCASSYTTGANEKLFFGSGTQLSVL.